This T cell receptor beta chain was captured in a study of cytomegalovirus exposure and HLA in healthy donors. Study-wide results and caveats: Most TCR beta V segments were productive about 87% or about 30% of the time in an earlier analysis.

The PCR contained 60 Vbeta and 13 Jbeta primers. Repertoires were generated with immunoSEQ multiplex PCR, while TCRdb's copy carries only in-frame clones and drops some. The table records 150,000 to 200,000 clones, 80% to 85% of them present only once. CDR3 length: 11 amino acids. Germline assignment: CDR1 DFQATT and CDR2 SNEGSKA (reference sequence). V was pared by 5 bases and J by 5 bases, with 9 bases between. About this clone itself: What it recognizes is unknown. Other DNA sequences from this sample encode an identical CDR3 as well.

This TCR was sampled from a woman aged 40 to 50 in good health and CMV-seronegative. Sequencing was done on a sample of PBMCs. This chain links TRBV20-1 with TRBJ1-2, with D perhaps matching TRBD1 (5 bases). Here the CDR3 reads CSAPGGYGYTF. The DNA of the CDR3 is TGCAGTGCTCCTGGGGGGTATGGCTACACCTTC.